A single sample is the source of the 17 T cell receptor beta chains below, sequenced in a study of blood T cell repertoires in COVID-19 (dated by TCRdb to about 2020). Libraries were constructed by the immunoSEQ multiplex PCR assay. TCRdb carries this immuneACCESS record with in-frame sequences only. Its versions omit some clonotypes, under half of them owing to an unresolved V gene in the studies checked, with the rest unexplained. The sample profile shows nearly 350,000 clones; around 88% of them were found once. About 2.7% of the sample belongs to the ten largest clones. Sequencing input: peripheral blood. These receptors were collected from a man aged 30 to 45 with active or convalescent COVID-19.

The chain recombines TRBV4-3 with TRBJ1-1; tentatively, D is TRBD1 (5 bases). The V and J ends lost 2 bases and 8 bases respectively, with 9 bases between them. The CDR3 has 12 residues. CDR1 is LGHNA and CDR2 is YSLEER in the germline V gene. CDR3 residues: CASSQTGKEAFF. As DNA, the CDR3 is TGCGCCAGCAGCCAAACAGGAAAGGAAGCTTTCTTT.

The CDR3 loop reads CASSLAQGDTQYF. Written as DNA, the CDR3 is TGTGCCAGCAGCTTAGCGCAGGGGGATACGCAGTATTTT. The J gene is TRBJ2-3, the V gene TRBV7-2, with D possibly being TRBD1 (6 bases). Germline CDR1 and CDR2: SGHTA and FQGNSA. The CDR3 covers 13 residues. V dropped 0 bases and J dropped 6 bases, with 7 bases sitting between them.

V usage is TRBV12-3 or TRBV12-4 and J usage is TRBJ1-2; a possible D gene is TRBD1 (5 bases). This CDR3 contains 13 residues. V was cut by 10 bases and J by 7 bases, with 19 bases left in between. CDR3 residues: CATLSPQGTGYTF. CDR3 sequence (DNA): TGTGCCACCCTTTCCCCCCAGGGCACTGGCTACACCTTC.

The J gene is TRBJ2-2, the V gene TRBV5-1, with TRBD2 identical over 7 bases. The J segment lost 5 bases and the V segment lost 4 bases, leaving 8 bases of the junction unmatched. Germline loops: CDR1 SGHRS, CDR2 YFSETQ. The CDR3 runs to 15 residues. CDR3 in DNA: TGCGCCAGCAGCAGAACCTGGGGAGGGACCGGGGAGCTGTTTTTT. Translated, it gives CASSRTWGGTGELFF.

A remark on this clone: Other DNA sequences in the same sample also yield this CDR3. V gene TRBV3-1 (or the pseudogene TRBV3-2) combines with J gene TRBJ2-7; no clear D gene. V lost 5 bases, J lost 4 bases, and 6 bases lay in between. The CDR3 has 11 amino acids. Germline V lookup: CDR1 LGHDT, CDR2 YNNKEL (reference sequence). CDR3 sequence: CASSGPYEQYF. The CDR3 coding sequence is TGTGCCAGCAGCGGGCCATACGAGCAGTACTTC.

V is TRBV5-1 and J is TRBJ2-7; maybe TRBD2 (6 bases). CDR3 length: 11 residues. V was trimmed by 3 bases and J by 6 bases, leaving 7 bases between them. Germline CDR1 and CDR2: SGHRS and YFSETQ. The CDR3 DNA reads TGCGCCAGCAGCTGGGGAGGCGAGCAGTACTTC. Its translation is CASSWGGEQYF.

Notes on this clone: The sample contains more than one DNA sequence encoding this CDR3. The V gene is TRBV7-9, the J gene TRBJ1-1; 9 nucleotides match TRBD1. The CDR3 is made up of 12 amino acids. CDR1 SEHNR and CDR2 FQNEAQ come from the germline V gene (reference sequence). J was trimmed by 8 bases and V by 4 bases; bases with no gene match: 2. This chain's CDR3 is CASSSDRGEAFF. CDR3 bases: TGTGCCAGCAGCTCGGACAGGGGAGAAGCTTTCTTT. Full variable domain (outside the CDR3, taken from reference TRBV7-9 and TRBJ1-1): DTGVSQNPRHKITKRGQNVTFRCDPISEHNRLYWYRQTLGQGPEFLTYFQNEAQLEKSRLLSDRFSAERPKGSFSTLEIQRTEQGDSAMYLCASSSDRGEAFFGQGTRLTVV.

The rearrangement uses TRBV19 and TRBJ1-1; D unresolved. Germline values: CDR1 LNHDA, CDR2 SQIVND (reference sequence). V lost 3 bases to trimming and J lost 4 bases, with 12 bases between them. The CDR3 totals 14 residues. This CDR3 reads CASSIGPSSTEAFF. The CDR3 DNA reads TGTGCCAGTAGTATTGGGCCGAGTTCCACTGAAGCTTTCTTT.

This sequence joins TRBV20-1 and TRBJ2-3; 7 bases line up with TRBD2. The trim removed 7 bases at V and 8 bases at J, leaving 0 bases unmatched. The length of the CDR3 is 9 residues. Germline lookup yields CDR1 DFQATT and CDR2 SNEGSKA (reference sequence). The chain's CDR3 is CSVAGTQYF. The DNA for the CDR3 is TGCAGTGTAGCGGGTACGCAGTATTTT.

This chain uses TRBV5-5 with TRBJ2-2, with D perhaps matching TRBD2 (6 bases). Per the germline V gene, CDR1 is SGHKS and CDR2 is YYEKEE (reference sequence). CDR3 length: 15 residues. V was cut by 4 bases and J by 3 bases, with 13 bases left in between. Written as DNA, the CDR3 is TGTGCCAGCAGCCGCCCTGGGGAGGACACCGGGGAGCTGTTTTTT. Translation gives CASSRPGEDTGELFF.

This clone was observed once. V usage is TRBV6-5 and J usage is TRBJ2-7; TRBD1 matches 10 bases. Germline-derived CDR1 and CDR2 are MNHEY and SVGAGI. The trim removed 5 bases at V and 5 bases at J, leaving 6 bases unmatched. CDR3 length: 14 residues. As DNA, the CDR3 is TGTGCCAGCAGTCGACAGGGGGCAATGGACGAGCAGTACTTC. It is translated as CASSRQGAMDEQYF.

V usage is TRBV24-1 and J usage is TRBJ2-3; TRBD1 aligns across 9 bases. V was pared by 4 bases and J by 0 bases, with 7 bases of the junction left unmatched. Per germline, CDR1 KGHDR and CDR2 SFDVKD. The CDR3 extends over 17 amino acids. This CDR3 reads CATSDPGTGSSTDTQYF. The CDR3 DNA sequence: TGTGCCACCAGTGACCCCGGGACAGGGTCTAGCACAGATACGCAGTATTTT.

The rearrangement uses TRBV19 and TRBJ2-3; 12 bases line up with TRBD2. Germline values: CDR1 LNHDA, CDR2 SQIVND (reference sequence). CDR3 length equals 14 residues. V lost 8 bases to trimming and J lost 4 bases; unmatched junction nucleotides: 4. The CDR3 sequence: CASRTSGISDTQYF. CDR3 DNA sequence: TGTGCCAGTCGGACTAGCGGGATTTCAGATACGCAGTATTTT.

The chain is built from TRBV27 and TRBJ2-7; tentatively, D is TRBD2 (6 bases). The CDR3 loop spans 14 amino acids. CDR1 and CDR2 (germline): MNHEY, SMNVEV (reference sequence). V lost 5 bases to trimming and J lost 5 bases, with 16 bases between them. CDR3 sequence reads: CASSQTRRGDEQYF. The CDR3 coding sequence is TGTGCCAGCAGTCAAACTAGGCGGGGCGACGAGCAGTACTTC.

Turning to this clone: In the same sample, other DNA sequences code for this CDR3. The rearrangement uses TRBV18 and TRBJ2-7; 12 bases are shared with TRBD2. Per the germline V gene, CDR1 is KGHSH and CDR2 is LQKENI. The CDR3 has 15 amino acids. V was pared by 6 bases and J by 2 bases, with 5 bases of the junction left unmatched. CDR3 protein: CASSPGLAGAYEQYF. CDR3 bases: TGTGCCAGCTCCCCGGGACTAGCGGGCGCCTACGAGCAGTACTTC.

This CDR3 reads CASSSTGQYTEAFF. The DNA of the CDR3 is TGCGCCAGCAGCTCAACTGGACAGTACACTGAAGCTTTCTTT. The chain links TRBV5-1 to TRBJ1-1; D is perhaps TRBD1 (6 bases). This CDR3 region has 14 residues. Germline V gene data show CDR1 as SGHRS and CDR2 as YFSETQ. Trimming removed 3 bases from V and 3 bases from J, with 12 bases in between.

This clone was picked up a small number of times. V gene TRBV5-1 combines with J gene TRBJ1-1; a weak D match, TRBD1 (6 bases). In germline, CDR1 is SGHRS, CDR2 YFSETQ. Trimming removed 0 bases at V and 7 bases at J, with 10 bases between. The CDR3 extends over 13 amino acids. DNA for the CDR3: TGCGCCAGCAGCTTGGACAGGGATGATGAAGCTTTCTTT. Protein: CASSLDRDDEAFF.